This T cell receptor beta chain derives from a study of cytomegalovirus exposure and HLA in healthy donors. Study outcomes and limitations: Several of the most significant clusters were apparently associated with common viral pathogens in a later analysis. Previous analysis showed most TCR beta V segments were productive about 90% or about 30% of the time. A missense DCLRE1C variant was associated with V- and J-gene trimming of TCR beta chains in a later analysis, and an independent cohort replicated the association. Cytomegalovirus association was assigned to under 200 TCR beta chains.

Looked up from germline, CDR1 is SGHRS and CDR2 is YFSETQ. The V gene lost 4 bases and the J gene lost 4 bases, with 14 bases spanning the gap. The length of the CDR3 is 14 residues. The PCR was carried out with 60 Vbeta primers and 13 Jbeta primers. Profiled with immunoSEQ multiplex PCR; TCRdb holds only in-frame clones, not every one. The data hold about 130,000 clones, with roughly 74% observed a single time. This clone was detected a few times. Antigen specificity is unknown. The V and J genes are TRBV5-1 and TRBJ1-2; a weak D match, TRBD1 (5 bases). This clonotype was obtained from a woman in her forties or fifties in good health and CMV-seropositive. The specimen was PBMCs. CDR3 protein: CASSGQGFGYGYTF. For the CDR3, the DNA is TGCGCCAGCAGCGGTCAGGGTTTCGGCTATGGCTACACCTTC. Variable domain in full (rest from reference TRBV5-1 and TRBJ1-2): KAGVTQTPRYLIKTRGQQVTLSCSPISGHRSVSWYQQTPGQGLQFLFEYFSETQRNKGNFPGRFSGRQFSNSRSEMNVSTLELGDSALYLCASSGQGFGYGYTFGSGTRLTVV.